Below, one T cell receptor (beta chain) is given with its context. As yet, its antigen is unknown. The sample is drawn from a study of cytomegalovirus exposure and HLA in healthy donors. Whole-study context: Genotyping of 400 or so donors showed that 80% to 85% belonged to the Caucasian-associated ancestry cluster.

Each of the donors was a healthy bone marrow donor. Study-wide results and limits: Being productive about 87% or about 30% of the time was typical of most TCR beta V segments in an earlier analysis.

Use of 60 Vbeta and 13 Jbeta primers characterized the PCR. Clones were sequenced by immunoSEQ multiplex PCR, and TCRdb holds only the in-frame ones, with some missing. The repertoire holds 100,000 to 150,000 clones, with 76% as singletons. V lost 4 bases, J lost 3 bases, and 3 bases lay in between. Germline-derived CDR1 and CDR2 are MGHDK and SYGVNS. The CDR3 sequence is 11 residues long. The TCR sequence derives from a female donor in good health and CMV-seropositive. The sample was PBMCs. This chain joins TRBV25-1 and TRBJ1-1; no definite D call. The chain's CDR3 is CASSVDTEAFF. The CDR3 region has the DNA TGTGCCAGCAGTGTAGACACTGAAGCTTTCTTT.